The rows below give T cell receptor beta chains drawn from one sample of a study of vaccination and CD4 T cells after COVID-19. Antigen specificity for these receptors is unknown. One entry per CDR3 protein, called by TCRdb with MiXCR from the PCR reads. The sample shows more than 15,000 distinct CDR3 sequences, under 60% of them seen only once. The sequencing here drew on CD4+ T cells from blood, cultured in vitro, taken about 7 months after SARS-CoV-2 vaccination. The receptors were gathered from a human donor who had recovered from COVID-19. Each CDR3 is given with its conserved first and last residue. Clone size, where shown, is once, few, many, or a class for clones that have expanded.

TRBV20-1	TRBJ2-1	-	CSVRRLAGGRRSNEQFF
TRBV7-6	TRBJ1-3	-	CASSHNIGGSGNTIYF
TRBV6-5	TRBJ1-2	few	CASSYDFLSYTF
TRBV11-3	TRBJ2-5	-	CASSQVVQETQYF
TRBV6-1	TRBJ1-3	-	CASSGQGRRNTIYF
TRBV6-1	TRBJ1-1	once	CASSEVYREPTEAFF
TRBV20-1	TRBJ1-2	-	CSAEDRVNYGYTF
TRBV20-1	TRBJ1-6	-	CSARDMRGAYNSPLHF
TRBV7-9	TRBJ1-2	-	CASSPVGGPYGYTF
TRBV7-9	TRBJ2-7	few	CASSSSWTELEQYF
TRBV28	TRBJ1-2	-	CASSLRGDYGYTF
TRBV7-3	TRBJ2-7	few	CASSLTGGDEQYF
TRBV27	TRBJ1-1	few	CASSPLDRVYTEAFF
TRBV7-8	TRBJ1-2	-	CASSSSRYGYTF
TRBV5-4	TRBJ2-4	-	CASSLVPSRVDIQYF
TRBV20-1	TRBJ2-2	-	CSARPGRTGYNTGELFF
TRBV10-3	TRBJ1-2	-	CATGNTRTVHGYTF
TRBV7-2	TRBJ2-2	-	CASSSRLAGATGELFF
TRBV18	TRBJ2-1	-	CASSPSRRTYNEQFF
TRBV24-1	TRBJ2-2	few	CATSDLQGTGELFF
TRBV7-3	TRBJ1-1	-	CASSLTGGNTEAFF
TRBV20-1	TRBJ2-5	few	CSARGGGRGETQYF
TRBV11-3	TRBJ1-2	-	CASSLSANYGYTF
TRBV20-1	TRBJ1-2	-	CSARNLNYGYTF
TRBV20-1	TRBJ2-3	-	CSATSAVDTQYF
TRBV11-3	TRBJ2-5	-	CASSPGVYETQYF
TRBV7-8	TRBJ2-7	-	CASSWTSGTYEQYF
TRBV19	TRBJ2-5	-	CASRDTVVETQYF
TRBV7-2	TRBJ1-5	-	CASSLIQNQPQHF
TRBV7-8	TRBJ2-3	-	CASSFRRDRGRTDTQYF